The 21 T cell receptor beta chains below come from one sample, sequenced in a study of blood T cell repertoires in COVID-19. TCRdb's table, derived via immunoSEQ multiplex PCR, lists solely in-frame clones and lacks some. The table has fewer than 500,000 clones, more than 85% seen once. The sequenced material came from peripheral blood. The origin of the receptors is a woman in her twenties or thirties with acute or convalescent COVID-19.

The chain joins TRBV7-9 to TRBJ1-2, with TRBD1 identical over 10 bases. Germline assignment: CDR1 SEHNR and CDR2 FQNEAQ (reference sequence). The length of the CDR3 is 16 residues. V lost 2 bases to trimming and J lost 4 bases; unmatched junction nucleotides: 7. CDR3 sequence: CASSLSGTGVIYGYTF. The CDR3 DNA reads as TGTGCCAGCAGCTTATCCGGGACAGGGGTTATCTATGGCTACACCTTC.

The chain combines TRBV18 with TRBJ1-2; D unclear. The CDR3 length is 14 residues. Germline values: CDR1 KGHSH, CDR2 LQKENI. The V end lost 6 bases, the J end lost 3 bases, and 14 bases lay between the germline ends. DNA of the CDR3: TGTGCCAGCTCCGCTAACGGGGTTGACTATGGCTACACCTTC. It translates to CASSANGVDYGYTF.

The chain is built from TRBV19 and TRBJ1-6; D ambiguous. The V end lost 7 bases, the J end lost 0 bases, and 16 bases lay between the germline ends. Germline V gene sequence: CDR1 LNHDA, CDR2 SQIVND (reference sequence). CDR3 length: 17 residues. CDR3 region: CASTKTPAGSYNSPLHF. The CDR3 nucleotides are TGTGCCAGTACCAAAACCCCGGCGGGCTCCTATAATTCACCCCTCCACTTT.

This clone was seen a single time. This chain uses TRBV6-5 with TRBJ1-6; 10 bases match TRBD1. The CDR3 loop spans 14 amino acids. The germline CDR1 and CDR2 sequences are MNHEY and SVGAGI. Germline trimming cut 6 bases from V and 10 bases from J; bases unmatched to any gene: 6. The CDR3 DNA is TGTGCCAGCAGCACCGGGACAGGGGACTCACCCCTCCACTTT. Protein: CASSTGTGDSPLHF.

This chain links TRBV5-1 with TRBJ2-6; D perhaps matches TRBD1 (5 bases). Trimming removed 4 bases at V and 2 bases at J, with 19 bases between. Germline V gene lookup returns CDR1 SGHRS and CDR2 YFSETQ. This CDR3 contains 18 residues. CDR3 in amino acids: CASSRGAAGYPGANVLTF. The CDR3 nucleotides read TGCGCCAGCAGCAGGGGCGCGGCAGGTTACCCTGGGGCCAACGTCCTGACTTTC. Supplemented by reference TRBV5-1 and TRBJ2-6, the full variable domain reads KAGVTQTPRYLIKTRGQQVTLSCSPISGHRSVSWYQQTPGQGLQFLFEYFSETQRNKGNFPGRFSGRQFSNSRSEMNVSTLELGDSALYLCASSRGAAGYPGANVLTFGAGSRLTVL.

In the case of this clone: Other nucleotide sequences in the sample specify the same CDR3. The V gene is TRBV19, the J gene TRBJ1-5; D may be TRBD1 (5 bases). The CDR3 length is 12 residues. CDR1 LNHDA and CDR2 SQIVND come from the germline V gene (reference sequence). Trimming removed 2 bases from V and 6 bases from J, with 5 bases in between. DNA for the CDR3: TGTGCCAGTAGTATAAGGGGTCAGCCCCAGCATTTT. This translates into CASSIRGQPQHF.

This rearrangement joins TRBV19 to TRBJ2-7; 7 nucleotides match TRBD1. This CDR3 spans 15 amino acids. Germline V gene sequence: CDR1 LNHDA, CDR2 SQIVND (reference sequence). J gave up 3 bases and V 2 bases, and 7 bases lay outside the gene matches. The CDR3 is CASSINRGGIYEQYF. The CDR3 nucleotides read TGTGCCAGTAGTATAAACAGGGGCGGCATCTACGAGCAGTACTTC.

This clone was recorded many times. The chain has TRBV2 and TRBJ1-6; 7 nucleotides align to TRBD1. From germline, CDR1 is SNHLY and CDR2 FYNNEI. The junction had 10 bases not matched to a gene; V was cut back by 2 bases and J by 9 bases. CDR3 length equals 16 residues. CDR3 in amino acids: CASSEMSTGVGSPLHF. The CDR3 nucleotides are TGTGCCAGCAGTGAAATGTCTACAGGGGTGGGTTCACCCCTCCACTTT.

V gene TRBV6-5 combines with J gene TRBJ2-5; possible D gene TRBD1, 5 bases. Germline CDR1 reads MNHEY; CDR2 reads SVGAGI. Trimming took 3 bases from V and 1 from J, leaving 9 bases between them. The CDR3 has 14 amino acids. The CDR3 DNA is TGTGCCAGCAGTTATACAGGTTTCCAAGAGACCCAGTACTTC. It is translated as CASSYTGFQETQYF.

This chain joins TRBV3-1 (or the pseudogene TRBV3-2) and TRBJ2-3, with a possible D match to TRBD1 (6 bases). Germline V gives CDR1 LGHDT, CDR2 YNNKEL (reference sequence). V was shortened by 4 bases and J by 6 bases, with 14 bases between the two germline ends. The CDR3 has 14 amino acids. Here the CDR3 reads CASSLSTGEDTQYF. Here the CDR3 DNA reads TGTGCCAGCAGCCTCTCGACAGGTGAGGATACGCAGTATTTT.

The gene calls are TRBV29-1 and TRBJ2-1; TRBD1 matches 9 bases. Looked up from germline, CDR1 is SQVTM and CDR2 is ANQGSEA. V trimming: 1 base; J trimming: 4 bases; junction bases outside the gene matches: 5. The CDR3 contains 15 residues. The CDR3 loop reads CSVEGSTGGYNEQFF. The CDR3 region has the DNA TGCAGCGTTGAAGGGTCGACAGGGGGGTACAATGAGCAGTTCTTC.

The chain is built from TRBV2 and TRBJ1-5, with D maybe TRBD1 (6 bases). The CDR3 loop spans 16 amino acids. The V and J ends lost 6 bases and 0 bases respectively, with 15 bases between them. The germline V gene encodes CDR1 SNHLY and CDR2 FYNNEI. The CDR3 nucleotides are TGTGCCAGCAGCCGAACAGGGCCTTATAGCAATCAGCCCCAGCATTTT. Translating gives CASSRTGPYSNQPQHF.

This chain uses TRBV28 with TRBJ1-2, with 7 bases that match TRBD1. V was clipped by 2 bases and J by 3 bases; unmatched bases: 9. CDR1 MDHEN and CDR2 SYDVKM come from the germline V gene. The CDR3 loop spans 16 amino acids. DNA of the CDR3: TGTGCCAGCAGTTTAACGGGAGGGGGCTTGGACTATGGCTACACCTTC. Translation: CASSLTGGGLDYGYTF.

V is TRBV11-3 and J is TRBJ2-3, with 8 positions matching TRBD2. The length of the CDR3 is 18 residues. Per germline, CDR1 SGHNT and CDR2 YENEEA. V was clipped by 2 bases and J by 2 bases; unmatched bases: 12. As DNA, the CDR3 is TGTGCCAGCAGCTTATCGGTTGGCGGGGGGTTCTCCACAGATACGCAGTATTTT. It is translated as CASSLSVGGGFSTDTQYF.

V and J are TRBV5-4 and TRBJ1-2; unclear D gene. The CDR3 runs 12 residues. Trimming took 3 bases from V and 1 from J, leaving 4 bases between them. Germline assignment: CDR1 SGHNT and CDR2 YYREEE (reference sequence). This CDR3 reads CASSSSNYGYTF. The DNA for the CDR3 is TGTGCCAGCAGCTCCAGTAACTATGGCTACACCTTC.

The genes are TRBV19 and TRBJ1-5; the D is unclear. The CDR3 totals 14 residues. V was cut by 7 bases and J by 4 bases, with 14 bases left in between. Germline V gene lookup returns CDR1 LNHDA and CDR2 SQIVND (reference sequence). CDR3 coding DNA: TGTGCCAGTAAAGAGACATCAATTAATCAGCCCCAGCATTTT. It specifies CASKETSINQPQHF. The whole variable domain, remainder taken from reference TRBV19 and TRBJ1-5, is DGGITQSPKYLFRKEGQNVTLSCEQNLNHDAMYWYRQDPGQGLRLIYYSQIVNDFQKGDIAEGYSVSREKKESFPLTVTSAQKNPTAFYLCASKETSINQPQHFGDGTRLSIL.

The chain joins TRBV14 to TRBJ2-2; D perhaps matches TRBD2 (6 bases). The CDR3 is made up of 14 amino acids. V was shortened by 3 bases and J by 7 bases, with 12 bases between the two germline ends. Germline CDR1 SGHDN, CDR2 FVKESK. This chain's CDR3 is CASSQGLANGELFF. The DNA of the CDR3 is TGTGCCAGCAGCCAGGGGCTAGCGAACGGGGAGCTGTTTTTT.

This rearrangement joins TRBV24-1 to TRBJ1-2; D is uncertain. This CDR3 region has 14 residues. The V and J ends lost 0 bases and 2 bases respectively, with 6 bases between them. CDR1 is KGHDR, CDR2 SFDVKD, per germline. The CDR3 protein is CATSDLGRNYGYTF. CDR3 in DNA: TGTGCCACCAGTGATTTGGGGAGGAACTATGGCTACACCTTC.

The chain joins TRBV5-6 to TRBJ1-5; tentatively, D is TRBD1 (6 bases). The germline gives CDR1 SGHDT, CDR2 YYEEEE. The CDR3 extends over 14 amino acids. V was clipped by 0 bases and J by 4 bases, with 8 bases between them. The chain's CDR3 is CASSLGQENQPQHF. The CDR3 bases are TGTGCCAGCAGCTTGGGACAGGAGAATCAGCCCCAGCATTTT. Full variable domain (remainder filled in from reference TRBV5-6 and TRBJ1-5): DAGVTQSPTHLIKTRGQQVTLRCSPKSGHDTVSWYQQALGQGPQFIFQYYEEEERQRGNFPDRFSGHQFPNYSSELNVNALLLGDSALYLCASSLGQENQPQHFGDGTRLSIL.

The chain combines TRBV11-1 with TRBJ1-5; possible D gene TRBD1, 6 bases. V lost 5 bases, J lost 3 bases, and 8 bases lay in between. The V gene's germline CDR1 is SGHAT and CDR2 FQDESV (reference sequence). CDR3 size: 13 residues. CDR3 protein: CASSTGINQPQHF. The CDR3 nucleotides are TGTGCCAGCAGCACAGGGATCAATCAGCCCCAGCATTTT.

The sample holds a few counts of this clone. This sequence joins TRBV19 and TRBJ2-5; possibly TRBD1 for D (6 bases). The germline V gene encodes CDR1 LNHDA and CDR2 SQIVND (reference sequence). The CDR3 length is 16 residues. Trimming left V 5 bases short and J 3 bases short, with 19 bases between. Here the CDR3 DNA reads TGTGCCAGTAGTTCCACCCCGGGCAGGGGAGAAGAGACCCAGTACTTC. Translation gives CASSSTPGRGEETQYF.